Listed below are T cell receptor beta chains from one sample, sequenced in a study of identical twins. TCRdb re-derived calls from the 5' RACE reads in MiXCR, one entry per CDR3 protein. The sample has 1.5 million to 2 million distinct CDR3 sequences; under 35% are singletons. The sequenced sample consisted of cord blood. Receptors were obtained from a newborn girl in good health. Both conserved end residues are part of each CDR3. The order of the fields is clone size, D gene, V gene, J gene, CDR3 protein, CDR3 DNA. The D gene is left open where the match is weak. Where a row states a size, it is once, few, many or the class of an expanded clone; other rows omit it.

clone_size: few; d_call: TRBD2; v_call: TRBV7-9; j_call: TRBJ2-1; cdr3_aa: CASSPSGLGNNEQFF; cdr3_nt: TGTGCCAGCAGCCCCTCGGGACTAGGGAACAATGAGCAGTTCTTC
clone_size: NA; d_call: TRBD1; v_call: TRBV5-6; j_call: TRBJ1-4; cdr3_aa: CASSYGTGGKKLFF; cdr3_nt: TGTGCCAGCAGCTATGGGACAGGGGGCAAAAAACTGTTTTTT
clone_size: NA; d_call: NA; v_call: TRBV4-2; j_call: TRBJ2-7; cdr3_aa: CASSQPRLGYNEQYF; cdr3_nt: TGTGCCAGCAGCCAACCCCGACTAGGTTACAATGAGCAGTACTTC
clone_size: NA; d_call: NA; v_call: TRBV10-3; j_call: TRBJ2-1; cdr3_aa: CAISEGQGSHNEQFF; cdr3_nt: TGTGCCATCAGTGAGGGGCAGGGCTCCCACAATGAGCAGTTCTTC
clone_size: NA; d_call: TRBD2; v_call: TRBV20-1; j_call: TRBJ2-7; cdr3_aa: CSARPLLAGYEQYF; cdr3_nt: TGCAGTGCTCGCCCCCTACTAGCGGGGTACGAGCAGTACTTC
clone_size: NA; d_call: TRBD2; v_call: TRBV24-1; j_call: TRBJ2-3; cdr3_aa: CATSDLGGRATDTQYF; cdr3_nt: TGTGCCACCAGTGATTTAGGCGGGAGGGCCACAGATACGCAGTATTTT
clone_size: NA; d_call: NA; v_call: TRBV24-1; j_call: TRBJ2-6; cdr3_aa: CATSFLSSGANVLTF; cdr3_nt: TGTGCCACCAGTTTCCTGTCGTCTGGGGCCAACGTCCTGACTTTC
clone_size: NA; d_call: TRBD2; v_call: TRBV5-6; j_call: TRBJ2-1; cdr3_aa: CASSLGGLAGIPSDEQFF; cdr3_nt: TGTGCCAGCAGCTTGGGCGGGCTAGCGGGGATTCCGAGCGATGAGCAGTTCTTC
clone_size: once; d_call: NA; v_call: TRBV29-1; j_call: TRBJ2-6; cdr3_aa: CSVELLAGTGESGANVLTF; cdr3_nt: TGCAGCGTTGAACTTTTAGCCGGGACGGGAGAATCTGGGGCCAACGTCCTGACTTTC
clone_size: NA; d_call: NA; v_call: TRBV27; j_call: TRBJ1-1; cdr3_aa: CASSLYGGVKNTEAFF; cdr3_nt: TGTGCCAGCAGTTTATATGGAGGGGTCAAGAACACTGAAGCTTTCTTT
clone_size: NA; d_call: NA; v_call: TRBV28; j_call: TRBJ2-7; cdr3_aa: CASSLYGISYEQYF; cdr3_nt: TGTGCCAGCAGTTTATACGGGATTTCCTACGAGCAGTACTTC
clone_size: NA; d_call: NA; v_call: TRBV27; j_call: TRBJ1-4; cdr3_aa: CASSFGRDNEKLFF; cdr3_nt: TGTGCCAGCAGTTTCGGCAGGGATAATGAAAAACTGTTTTTT
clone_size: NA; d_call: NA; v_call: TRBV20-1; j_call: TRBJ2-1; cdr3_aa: CSARAGYSPGNEQFF; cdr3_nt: TGCAGTGCTAGAGCGGGCTACTCTCCGGGCAATGAGCAGTTCTTC
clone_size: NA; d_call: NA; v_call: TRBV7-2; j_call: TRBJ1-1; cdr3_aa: CASRLEGNTEAFF; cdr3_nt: TGTGCCAGCAGGCTCGAGGGAAACACTGAAGCTTTCTTT
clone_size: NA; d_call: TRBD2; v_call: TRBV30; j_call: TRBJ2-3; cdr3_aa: CAWSPGLAGVTDTQYF; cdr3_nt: TGTGCCTGGAGTCCCGGACTAGCGGGGGTCACAGATACGCAGTATTTT
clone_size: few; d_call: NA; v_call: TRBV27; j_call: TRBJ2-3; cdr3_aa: CASSFETGGTDTQYF; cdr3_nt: TGTGCCAGCAGTTTCGAGACGGGGGGCACAGATACGCAGTATTTT
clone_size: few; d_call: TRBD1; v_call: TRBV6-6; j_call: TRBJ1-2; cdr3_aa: CASSTGGRSYGYTF; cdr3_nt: TGTGCCAGCAGCACAGGGGGCAGGTCCTATGGCTACACCTTC
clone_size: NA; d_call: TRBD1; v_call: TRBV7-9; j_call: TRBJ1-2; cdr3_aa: CASSSERDSRYGYTF; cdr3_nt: TGTGCCAGCAGCTCAGAGCGGGACAGCCGCTATGGCTACACCTTC
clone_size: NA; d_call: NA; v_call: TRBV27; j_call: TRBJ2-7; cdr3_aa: CASSLNNLAGSYEQYF; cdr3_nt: TGTGCCAGCAGTTTAAATAATCTGGCTGGCTCCTACGAGCAGTACTTC
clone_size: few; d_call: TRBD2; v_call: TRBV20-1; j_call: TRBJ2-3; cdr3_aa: CSARSGLVIDTQYF; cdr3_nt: TGCAGTGCTAGGTCGGGACTAGTTATAGATACGCAGTATTTT
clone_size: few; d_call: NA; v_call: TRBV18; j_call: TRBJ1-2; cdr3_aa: CASSHWDGGSTF; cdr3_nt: TGTGCCAGCTCACATTGGGACGGAGGGAGCACCTTC
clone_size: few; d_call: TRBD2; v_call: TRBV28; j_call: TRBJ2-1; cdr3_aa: CASSLPLTLSGNYNEQFF; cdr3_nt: TGTGCCAGCAGTTTACCGCTAACTCTGAGCGGGAACTACAATGAGCAGTTCTTC
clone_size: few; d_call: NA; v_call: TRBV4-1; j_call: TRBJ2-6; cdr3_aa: CASGPISSGANVLTF; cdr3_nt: TGCGCCAGCGGACCGATTTCCTCTGGGGCCAACGTCCTGACTTTC
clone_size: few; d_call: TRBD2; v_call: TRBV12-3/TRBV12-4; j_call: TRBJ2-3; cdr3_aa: CASSLRRGDTDTQYF; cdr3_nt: TGTGCCAGCAGTTTACGGCGGGGGGATACAGATACGCAGTATTTT
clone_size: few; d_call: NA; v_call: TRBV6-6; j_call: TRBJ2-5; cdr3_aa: CASSYSPSRGGETQYF; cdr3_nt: TGTGCCAGCAGTTACTCCCCCTCAAGGGGTGGAGAGACCCAGTACTTC
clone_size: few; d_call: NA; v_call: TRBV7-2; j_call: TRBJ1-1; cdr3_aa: CASSLYGVKNTEAFF; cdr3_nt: TGTGCCAGCAGCTTATACGGGGTGAAGAACACTGAAGCTTTCTTT
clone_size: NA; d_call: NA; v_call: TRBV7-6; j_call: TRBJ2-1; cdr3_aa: CASSLAEWEALAANEQFF; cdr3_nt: TGTGCCAGCAGCTTAGCCGAATGGGAGGCTCTTGCGGCCAATGAGCAGTTCTTC
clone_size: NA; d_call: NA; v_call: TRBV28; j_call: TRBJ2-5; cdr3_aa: CASSFSLRLFQGTSQETQYF; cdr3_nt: TGTGCCAGCAGTTTTAGTCTTAGGCTCTTCCAGGGGACTTCACAAGAGACCCAGTACTTC
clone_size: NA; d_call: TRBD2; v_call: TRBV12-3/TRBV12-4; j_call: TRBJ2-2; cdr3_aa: CASSPRGGPTGELFF; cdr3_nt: TGTGCCAGCAGCCCTCGGGGGGGCCCCACCGGGGAGCTGTTTTTT
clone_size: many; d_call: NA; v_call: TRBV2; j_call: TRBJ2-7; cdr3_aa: CASRDSYEQYF; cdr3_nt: TGTGCCAGCAGGGACTCCTACGAGCAGTACTTC
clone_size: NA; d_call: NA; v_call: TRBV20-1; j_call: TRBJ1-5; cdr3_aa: CSASWPGAIDQPQHF; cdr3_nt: TGCAGTGCTAGTTGGCCGGGGGCTATTGATCAGCCCCAGCATTTT
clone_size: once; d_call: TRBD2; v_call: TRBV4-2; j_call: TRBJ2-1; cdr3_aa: CAGSQDRRGGYNEQFF; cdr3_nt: TGTGCCGGCAGCCAAGATCGGCGGGGGGGCTACAATGAGCAGTTCTTC
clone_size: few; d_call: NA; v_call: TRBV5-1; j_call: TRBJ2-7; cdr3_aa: CASSLTLLGGPSYEQYF; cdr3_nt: TGCGCCAGCAGCTTGACTCTCCTCGGGGGGCCCTCCTACGAGCAGTACTTC
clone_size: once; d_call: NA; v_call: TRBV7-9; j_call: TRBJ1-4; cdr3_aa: CASSPGHYNEKLFF; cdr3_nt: TGTGCCAGCAGTCCTGGACACTATAATGAAAAACTGTTTTTT
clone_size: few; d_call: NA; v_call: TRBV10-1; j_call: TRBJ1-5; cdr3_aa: CASSEMRGQPQHF; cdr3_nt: TGCGCCAGCAGTGAAATGAGGGGCCAGCCCCAGCATTTT
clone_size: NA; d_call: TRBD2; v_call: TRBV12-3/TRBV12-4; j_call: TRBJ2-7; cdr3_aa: CASSPGELAHYEQYF; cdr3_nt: TGTGCCAGCAGCCCTGGGGAACTAGCGCACTACGAGCAGTACTTC
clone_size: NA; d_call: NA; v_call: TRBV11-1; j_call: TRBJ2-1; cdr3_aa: CASSPPGRSYNEQFF; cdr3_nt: TGTGCCAGCAGCCCTCCGGGACGGTCCTACAATGAGCAGTTCTTC
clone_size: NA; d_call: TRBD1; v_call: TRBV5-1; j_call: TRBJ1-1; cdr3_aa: CASSIGQGAMNTEAFF; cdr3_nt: TGCGCCAGCAGCATCGGTCAGGGGGCGATGAACACTGAAGCTTTCTTT
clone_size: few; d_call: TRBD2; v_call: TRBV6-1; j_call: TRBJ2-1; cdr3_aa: CASSGGVLAGGPYNEQFF; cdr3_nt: TGTGCCAGCAGTGGAGGGGTACTAGCGGGAGGGCCCTACAATGAGCAGTTCTTC
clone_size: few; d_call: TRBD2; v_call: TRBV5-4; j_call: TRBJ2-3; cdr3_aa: CASSLGWDSGRTDTQYF; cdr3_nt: TGTGCCAGCAGCTTGGGTTGGGATAGCGGGAGGACAGATACGCAGTATTTT
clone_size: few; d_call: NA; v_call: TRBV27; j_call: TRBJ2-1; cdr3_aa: CASSSGRTNEQFF; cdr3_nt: TGTGCCAGCAGCTCGGGCAGGACAAATGAGCAGTTCTTC
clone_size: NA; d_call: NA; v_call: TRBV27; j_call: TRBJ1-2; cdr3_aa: CASWSYYGYTF; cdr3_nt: TGTGCCAGCTGGTCGTACTATGGCTACACCTTC
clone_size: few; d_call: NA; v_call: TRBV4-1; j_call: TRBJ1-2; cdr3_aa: CASSRTTVNYGYTF; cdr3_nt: TGCGCCAGCAGCCGCACGACAGTTAACTATGGCTACACCTTC
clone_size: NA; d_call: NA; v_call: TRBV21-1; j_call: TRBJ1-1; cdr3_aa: CASSKLPLGQGAFF; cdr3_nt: TGTGCCAGCAGCAAACTCCCCCTCGGACAGGGAGCTTTCTTT
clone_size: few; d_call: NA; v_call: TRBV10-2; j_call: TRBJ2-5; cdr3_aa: CASSEWGIETQYF; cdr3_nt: TGCGCCAGCAGTGAGTGGGGAATAGAGACCCAGTACTTC